This T cell receptor (beta chain) was recorded in a study of blood T cell repertoires in COVID-19. On the study more broadly: Both acute and convalescent COVID-19 samples were obtained from the United States, Italy and Spain.

Assay: immunoSEQ multiplex PCR; the TCRdb copy retains only in-frame clones and omits some. This table has under 300,000 clones, 80% to 90% appearing once. The CDR3 has 13 residues. Germline assignment: CDR1 MRHNA and CDR2 SNTAGT. J gave up 6 bases and V 6 bases, and 1 base lay outside the gene matches. The sequencing input was peripheral blood. The chain uses TRBV6-4 and TRBJ1-6, with TRBD1 identical over 8 bases. The source is a woman aged 70 to 79 with acute or convalescent COVID-19. CDR3 sequence (DNA): TGTGCCAGCAGACAGGGGGTTAATTCACCCCTCCACTTT. Protein: CASRQGVNSPLHF.